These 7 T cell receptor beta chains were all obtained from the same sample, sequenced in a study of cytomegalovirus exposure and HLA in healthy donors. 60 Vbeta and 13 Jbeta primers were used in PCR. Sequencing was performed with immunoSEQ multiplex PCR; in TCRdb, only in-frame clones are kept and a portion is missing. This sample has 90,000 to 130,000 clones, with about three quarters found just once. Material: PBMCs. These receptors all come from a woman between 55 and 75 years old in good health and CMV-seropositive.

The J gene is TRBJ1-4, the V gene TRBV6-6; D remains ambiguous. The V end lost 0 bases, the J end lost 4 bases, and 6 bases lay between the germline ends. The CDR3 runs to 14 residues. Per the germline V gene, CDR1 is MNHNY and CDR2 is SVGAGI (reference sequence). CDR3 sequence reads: CASSYSQYNEKLFF. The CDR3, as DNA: TGTGCCAGCAGTTACTCACAGTATAATGAAAAACTGTTTTTT.

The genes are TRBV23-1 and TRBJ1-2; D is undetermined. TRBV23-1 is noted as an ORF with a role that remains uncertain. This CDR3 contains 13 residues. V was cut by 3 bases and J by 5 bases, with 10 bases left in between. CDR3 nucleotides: TGCGCCAGCAGTCACTTCCGGACTTATGGCTACACCTTC. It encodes CASSHFRTYGYTF.

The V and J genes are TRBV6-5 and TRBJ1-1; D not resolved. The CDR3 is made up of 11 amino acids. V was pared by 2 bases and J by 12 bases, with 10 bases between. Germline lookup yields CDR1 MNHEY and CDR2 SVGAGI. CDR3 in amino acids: CASSYGVESFF. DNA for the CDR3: TGTGCCAGCAGTTACGGAGTCGAGTCTTTCTTT.

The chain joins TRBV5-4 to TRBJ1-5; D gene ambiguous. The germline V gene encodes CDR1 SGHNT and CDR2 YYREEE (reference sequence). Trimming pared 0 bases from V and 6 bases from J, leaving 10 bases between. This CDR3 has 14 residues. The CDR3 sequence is CASSLDGRSQPQHF. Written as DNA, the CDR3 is TGTGCCAGCAGCTTGGACGGGAGGAGTCAGCCCCAGCATTTT. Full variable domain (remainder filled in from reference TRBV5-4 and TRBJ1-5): ETGVTQSPTHLIKTRGQQVTLRCSSQSGHNTVSWYQQALGQGPQFIFQYYREEENGRGNFPPRFSGLQFPNYSSELNVNALELDDSALYLCASSLDGRSQPQHFGDGTRLSIL.

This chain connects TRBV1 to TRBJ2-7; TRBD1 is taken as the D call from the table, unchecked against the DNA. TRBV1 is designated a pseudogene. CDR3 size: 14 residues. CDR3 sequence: CTSSHITGGYEQYF. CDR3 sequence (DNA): TGCACCAGCAGCCATATTACAGGGGGGTACGAGCAGTACTTC.

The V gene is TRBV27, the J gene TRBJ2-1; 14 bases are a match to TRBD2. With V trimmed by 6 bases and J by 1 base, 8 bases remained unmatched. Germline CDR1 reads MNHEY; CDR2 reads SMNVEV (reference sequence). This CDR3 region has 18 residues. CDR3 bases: TGTGCCAGCAGCTATGGGACTAGCGGGAGATCATCCTACAATGAGCAGTTCTTC. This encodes CASSYGTSGRSSYNEQFF.

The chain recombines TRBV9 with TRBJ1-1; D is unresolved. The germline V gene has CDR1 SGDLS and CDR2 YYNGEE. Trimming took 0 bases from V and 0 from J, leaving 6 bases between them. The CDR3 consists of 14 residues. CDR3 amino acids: CASSVEQMNTEAFF. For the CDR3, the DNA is TGTGCCAGCAGCGTAGAACAGATGAACACTGAAGCTTTCTTT.